This T cell receptor beta chain was profiled in a study of CD8 T cells in Susac syndrome (dated by TCRdb to between 2018 and 2021). About the full investigation: Of the Susac syndrome patients who were sequenced, roughly eight were in clinical remission while more than five had clinically active disease. At blood withdrawal, Susac syndrome patients were either therapy-naive, taking corticosteroids (in some cases with IVIg as well), or taking IVIg alone. Whether CD8+ T cell activation and differentiation in Susac syndrome was antigen driven was tested using repertoire sequencing.

RNA was extracted using the RNeasy kit, and 0.5 to 1 microgram was reverse transcribed with random hexamers. The immunoSEQ multiplex PCR assay, covering 54 Vbeta and 13 Jbeta segments, was used to amplify TCR beta CDR3 regions. PCR amplification bias was corrected by using a synthetic template baseline for primer optimization and computational correction. In the source study's methods: Reads were assigned to V, D and J genes according to IMGT and analyzed in immunoSEQ Analyzer, with only productive sequences retained. Clonality was computed as one minus Shannon entropy normalized by log2 of the number of productive unique sequences. For each patient and control, public and private clones were evaluated within the 100 most prevalent clones. Susac-specific clones were defined as absent from healthy and MS cohorts, over a thousand published viral clones and other ImmuneACCESS disease sequences. TCRdb cleaned the public reads at Q25 with fastp, built clones with MiXCR and kept in-frame beta chains. Every distinct CDR3 protein forms one entry, paired with its most common genes and DNA. TCRdb's processing, not the authors' own work, is the source of the V and J calls. Within this sample are about 240,000 distinct CDR3 sequences, with less than 96% of them counted one time only. The ten top clones hold around 0.093% of the sample.

Germline trimming: 3 bases from V, 5 bases from J; junction bases outside gene matches: 1. In the germline V gene, CDR1 corresponds to SGHDN and CDR2 to FVKESK. The CDR3 sequence holds 13 residues, the cysteine and phenylalanine included. Just CDR3 DNA is preserved here, 39 bases in frame from base 1. Peripheral blood CD8+ and CD4+ T cells from healthy donors, Susac syndrome patients and multiple sclerosis patients were profiled using high-throughput TCR beta sequencing. The Susac syndrome patients fulfilled recently defined diagnostic criteria for either definite or probable disease. CD8+ TEMRA cells were enriched by FACS, while bulk CD8+ and CD4+ T cells were purified by magnetic negative isolation. Blood was collected in EDTA tubes and processed within 24 hours, with PBMCs isolated through density gradient centrifugation. PBMCs intended for TCR sequencing were frozen in liquid nitrogen and were later thawed in a 37 degrees C water bath. The sorted or isolated CD4+, CD8+ and CD8+ TEMRA cells reached a purity of at least 90%.

Summary of the overall study and its limitations: The study acknowledged that relatively few individuals were included in the TCR sequencing and HLA analysis. In the CD4+ T cell repertoire of Susac syndrome patients, clonal expansion was not detected.

Turning to this clonotype: The clone's antigen remains unknown. No clone much larger than this one lies a single base away; base qualities are absent.

Specimen: CD4+ T cells from PBMCs. This chain joins TRBV14 to TRBJ1-1; 9 nucleotides in the junction match TRBD1. The sequence was collected from a human donor with Susac syndrome. The CDR3 loop reads CASSQDRGTEAFF. In nucleotide form, the sequence is TGTGCCAGCAGCCAGGACAGGGGTACTGAAGCTTTCTTT.